Listed below are T cell receptor beta chains from one sample, sequenced in a study of human T cells and chemical hapten exposure. TCRdb used MiXCR to reprocess the RACE reads, holding one entry per CDR3 protein. The sample shows under 130,000 distinct CDR3 sequences, approximately 9.9% of them seen only once. The sequencing here drew on whole blood, taken in connection with sensitization to the hapten diphenylcyclopropenone (DPC). The receptor set was obtained from a woman in her 40s with alopecia areata. Some clones in this sample may be carry-over from other donors' samples. The CDR3 runs from the conserved cysteine through the conserved F or W. Fields, in order: J gene, D gene, clone size, V gene, CDR3 length, CDR3 protein, CDR3 DNA. D genes are given only for firm matches. Clone size appears in some rows only: once, few, many, or a class for an expanded clone.

J: TRBJ1-1
D: .
size: many
V: TRBV5-1
length: 14
CDR3: CASSLVQGNTEAFF
DNA: TGCGCCAGCAGCTTGGTCCAGGGGAACACTGAAGCTTTCTTT

J: TRBJ2-7
D: .
size: many
V: TRBV7-6
length: 12
CDR3: CASSESSYEQYF
DNA: TGTGCCAGCAGCGAAAGCTCCTACGAGCAGTACTTC

J: TRBJ2-7
D: .
size: few
V: TRBV29-1
length: 13
CDR3: CSVGSLEGYEQYF
DNA: TGCAGCGTTGGGAGTCTTGAGGGGTACGAGCAGTACTTC

J: TRBJ2-1
D: .
size: .
V: TRBV4-1
length: 14
CDR3: CASSQTPLTTPGVF
DNA: TGCGCCAGCAGCCAGACCCCCCTTACAACCCCAGGGGTCTTC

J: TRBJ2-1
D: TRBD2
size: few
V: TRBV30
length: 15
CDR3: CAWSRTSRSYNEQFF
DNA: TGTGCCTGGAGTCGGACTAGCAGGTCCTACAATGAGCAGTTCTTC

J: TRBJ1-1
D: .
size: .
V: TRBV28
length: 13
CDR3: CASSYRWNTEAFF
DNA: TGTGCCAGCAGCTACCGTTGGAACACTGAAGCTTTCTTT

J: TRBJ2-7
D: .
size: .
V: TRBV7-2
length: 13
CDR3: CASSSPNQGQQYF
DNA: TGTGCCAGCAGCTCGCCCAATCAGGGCCAGCAGTACTTC

J: TRBJ1-2
D: .
size: many
V: TRBV5-6
length: 15
CDR3: CASSPGTRGDYGYTF
DNA: TGTGCCAGCAGCCCCGGGACCCGGGGGGACTATGGCTACACCTTC

J: TRBJ2-5
D: .
size: .
V: TRBV6-6
length: 13
CDR3: CASSRDGGETQYF
DNA: TGTGCCAGCAGCCGGGACGGAGGAGAGACCCAGTACTTC

J: TRBJ2-7
D: TRBD2
size: few
V: TRBV3-1
length: 15
CDR3: CASSGPSGRAEEQYF
DNA: TGTGCCAGCAGCGGCCCTAGCGGGAGGGCCGAGGAGCAGTACTTC

J: TRBJ2-7
D: TRBD1
size: .
V: TRBV7-8
length: 14
CDR3: CASSYRDRMYEQYF
DNA: TGTGCCAGCAGCTATAGGGACAGGATGTACGAGCAGTACTTC

J: TRBJ2-5
D: .
size: .
V: TRBV30
length: 15
CDR3: CAWSALASGPETQYF
DNA: TGTGCCTGGAGTGCCCTGGCTAGTGGCCCAGAGACCCAGTACTTC

J: TRBJ2-2
D: .
size: few
V: TRBV18
length: 14
CDR3: CASSPLGRTPELFF
DNA: TGTGCCAGCTCACCTTTAGGACGGACCCCGGAGCTGTTTTTT

J: TRBJ2-2
D: .
size: many
V: TRBV7-2
length: 16
CDR3: CASSSDRQARTGELFF
DNA: TGTGCCAGCAGTTCAGATCGGCAGGCGCGCACCGGGGAGCTGTTTTTT

J: TRBJ1-1
D: .
size: many
V: TRBV7-2
length: 15
CDR3: CASSLFPLLDTEAFF
DNA: TGTGCCAGCAGCTTATTTCCTCTGCTTGACACTGAAGCTTTCTTT

J: TRBJ1-5
D: .
size: .
V: TRBV7-9
length: 13
CDR3: CASSLEPGPPQHF
DNA: TGTGCCAGCAGCTTAGAGCCGGGGCCGCCCCAGCATTTT

J: TRBJ2-7
D: .
size: many
V: TRBV29-1
length: 14
CDR3: CSATQGLGSYEQYF
DNA: TGCAGCGCGACTCAGGGGCTCGGCTCCTACGAGCAGTACTTC